The rows below give T cell receptor beta chains drawn from one sample of a study of PD-L1 blockade in urothelial cancer. The data were produced by immunoSEQ multiplex PCR, yet TCRdb's version contains in-frame clones alone and is incomplete. Among about 87,000 clones listed, roughly 84% were seen once. The sample was PBMCs, taken around atezolizumab (anti-PD-L1) treatment. Receptors were obtained from a man in his sixties with urothelial cancer. CDR3s include the opening cysteine and the closing phenylalanine or tryptophan. Each record gives: J gene, V gene, D gene, clone size, CDR3 protein, CDR3 DNA. D genes are given only for firm matches. Some rows mark clone size as missing; the rest say once, few, many or name a class of expanded clone.

>TRBJ2-7|TRBV6-1|TRBD1|-
CASSELAGTGRREQYF
TGTGCCAGCAGTGAATTAGCCGGGACAGGACGTCGCGAGCAGTACTTC
>TRBJ2-4|TRBV25-1|-|once
CASSDRKGYPQYF
TGTGCCAGCAGTGATAGAAAGGGGTATCCACAGTACTTC
>TRBJ2-2|TRBV10-3|-|-
CAISGTAGARTGELFF
TGTGCCATCAGTGGGACCGCGGGGGCCCGTACCGGGGAGCTGTTTTTT
>TRBJ2-1|TRBV7-8|TRBD1|-
CASSPRTGRSDEQFF
TGTGCCAGCAGCCCGAGGACAGGGCGGTCGGATGAGCAGTTCTTC
>TRBJ2-7|TRBV10-3|-|-
CAISESQGLGYEQYF
TGTGCCATCAGTGAGAGTCAGGGGTTGGGGTACGAGCAGTACTTC
>TRBJ1-2|TRBV19|TRBD1|few
CASSIDRGNYGYTF
TGTGCCAGTAGTATCGACAGGGGTAACTATGGCTACACCTTC
>TRBJ2-7|TRBV5-1|TRBD1|-
CASSLRTGGEYEQYF
TGCGCCAGCAGCTTGAGGACAGGGGGCGAGTACGAGCAGTACTTC
>TRBJ2-1|TRBV5-1|-|-
CASSLVPGNYNEQFF
TGCGCCAGCAGCTTGGTACCAGGGAACTACAATGAGCAGTTCTTC
>TRBJ2-5|TRBV29-1|-|-
CSVLARAETQYF
TGCAGCGTCCTTGCTAGAGCCGAGACCCAGTACTTC
>TRBJ2-5|TRBV5-4|TRBD1|once
CASRGNRGLIETQYF
TGTGCCAGCAGAGGCAACAGGGGGCTTATTGAGACCCAGTACTTC
>TRBJ1-2|TRBV19|-|-
CASSIEDSLYGYTF
TGTGCCAGTAGTATCGAGGACAGTCTCTATGGCTACACCTTC
>TRBJ2-4|TRBV5-1|-|-
CASSRGGDKNIQYF
TGCGCCAGCAGCCGCGGCGGAGATAAAAACATTCAGTACTTC
>TRBJ2-7|TRBV19|TRBD1|-
CASSIRQGIAYEQYF
TGTGCCAGTAGTATAAGACAGGGGATCGCCTACGAGCAGTACTTC
>TRBJ1-1|TRBV7-9|-|-
CASSSTVDTEAFF
TGTGCCAGCAGCTCTACAGTGGACACTGAAGCTTTCTTT
>TRBJ2-5|TRBV9|TRBD1|-
CASSDGTEKGETQYF
TGTGCCAGCAGCGACGGGACAGAGAAGGGAGAGACCCAGTACTTC
>TRBJ2-7|TRBV9|-|-
CASSVGLSEGYEQYF
TGTGCCAGCAGCGTAGGTCTCTCGGAGGGCTACGAGCAGTACTTC
>TRBJ1-4|TRBV7-9|-|few
CASSEKQGTNEKLFF
TGTGCCAGCAGCGAAAAGCAGGGGACTAATGAAAAACTGTTTTTT
>TRBJ2-7|TRBV4-3|-|-
CASSQDNRRGEQYF
TGCGCCAGCAGCCAAGATAACCGAAGGGGGGAGCAGTACTTC
>TRBJ2-3|TRBV10-3|TRBD2|-
CAISIAGGTDTQYF
TGTGCCATCAGTATAGCGGGGGGCACAGATACGCAGTATTTT
>TRBJ2-1|TRBV7-8|TRBD2|-
CASRASGGHGNEQFF
TGTGCCAGCCGGGCTAGCGGGGGGCACGGAAATGAGCAGTTCTTC
>TRBJ1-1|TRBV18|-|-
CASSPPAVMNTEAFF
TGTGCCAGCTCACCACCGGCGGTAATGAACACTGAAGCTTTCTTT
>TRBJ1-1|TRBV5-4|TRBD1|-
CASSLRVDRGEAFF
TGTGCCAGCAGCTTACGGGTCGACAGGGGTGAAGCTTTCTTT
>TRBJ1-2|TRBV6-6|TRBD1|-
CASSSRDRDSNYGYTF
TGTGCCAGCAGTTCCCGGGACAGGGACTCAAACTATGGCTACACCTTC
>TRBJ2-7|TRBV27|TRBD1|-
CASSFGDRVYEQYF
TGTGCCAGCAGTTTCGGAGACAGGGTCTACGAGCAGTACTTC
>TRBJ2-5|TRBV6-1|-|-
CASRRPHGETQYF
TGTGCCAGCAGACGCCCCCACGGGGAGACCCAGTACTTC
>TRBJ2-1|TRBV7-9|-|-
CASSPRGTSRGEQFF
TGTGCCAGCAGCCCAAGGGGGACATCACGGGGTGAGCAGTTCTTC
>TRBJ2-5|TRBV27|TRBD1|-
CASRGIGTGEETQYF
TGTGCCAGCAGGGGCATCGGGACAGGAGAAGAGACCCAGTACTTC
>TRBJ1-1|TRBV4-3|-|few
CASSQAPGTRNTEAFF
TGCGCCAGCAGCCAAGCCCCCGGGACAAGGAATACTGAAGCTTTCTTT
>TRBJ2-3|TRBV6-5|TRBD1|-
CASRPGQGADTQYF
TGTGCCAGCAGGCCGGGACAGGGAGCAGATACGCAGTATTTT
>TRBJ1-1|TRBV19|TRBD1|-
CASSAGTGYLGTEAFF
TGTGCCAGTAGTGCCGGGACAGGCTATCTCGGCACTGAAGCTTTCTTT